Below are 10 T cell receptor beta chains sequenced from a single sample in a study of cytomegalovirus exposure and HLA in healthy donors. Vbeta (60) and Jbeta (13) primers were used in the PCR. Measured with immunoSEQ multiplex PCR; TCRdb has only the in-frame clones, and not every one. The sample holds 100,000 to 150,000 clones, over 70% seen once. The sample consisted of PBMCs. The receptor source for this set is a man in his forties in good health and CMV-seropositive.

The gene calls are TRBV19 and TRBJ2-1; D is unclear. Germline V gives CDR1 LNHDA, CDR2 SQIVND (reference sequence). Trimming removed 3 bases at V and 7 bases at J, with 4 bases between. The CDR3 totals 11 residues. The CDR3 DNA reads as TGTGCCAGTAGTATTGCGAATGAGCAGTTCTTC. It translates to CASSIANEQFF.

The rearrangement links TRBV11-2 to TRBJ2-7, with 7 bases fitting TRBD2. This CDR3 has 16 amino acids. Germline V gives CDR1 SGHAT, CDR2 FQNNGV. The V gene end was trimmed by 1 base and the J gene end by 1 base; junction bases not matched to a gene: 7. CDR3 amino acids: CASSLGVGRRSYEQYF. The DNA of the CDR3 is TGTGCCAGCAGCTTAGGCGTCGGGAGGAGGTCCTACGAGCAGTACTTC.

This clone was observed a few times. The chain has TRBV7-2 and TRBJ2-1; TRBD2 matches at 11 bases. J lost 7 bases, V lost 5 bases, and 7 bases had no gene match. The CDR3 sequence is 15 residues long. Germline assignment: CDR1 SGHTA and CDR2 FQGNSA. CDR3 amino acids: CASSLTSGTQNEQFF. The CDR3 bases are TGTGCCAGCAGCCTGACTAGCGGGACGCAGAATGAGCAGTTCTTC.

The genes are TRBV7-6 and TRBJ2-7; D gene ambiguous. This CDR3 is 14 amino acids long. The germline V gene has CDR1 SGHVS and CDR2 FNYEAQ. V was cut by 1 base and J by 4 bases, with 11 bases left in between. The CDR3 region is CASSLGLLGYEQYF. For the CDR3, the DNA is TGTGCCAGCAGCTTAGGACTCCTCGGTTACGAGCAGTACTTC. Combining the CDR3 with reference TRBV7-6 and TRBJ2-7 gives the whole variable domain GAGVSQSPRYKVTKRGQDVALRCDPISGHVSLYWYRQALGQGPEFLTYFNYEAQQDKSGLPNDRFSAERPEGSISTLTIQRTEQRDSAMYRCASSLGLLGYEQYFGPGTRLTVT.

The J gene is TRBJ2-2, the V gene TRBV5-1, with unresolved D. The V end was cut by 2 bases, the J end by 6 bases, with 11 bases between. Germline assignment: CDR1 SGHRS and CDR2 YFSETQ. The CDR3 runs to 14 residues. CDR3: CASSLSSVSGELFF. The CDR3 DNA follows: TGCGCCAGCAGCTTATCGAGCGTGTCCGGGGAGCTGTTTTTT. The whole variable domain, filled in from reference TRBV5-1 and TRBJ2-2, reads KAGVTQTPRYLIKTRGQQVTLSCSPISGHRSVSWYQQTPGQGLQFLFEYFSETQRNKGNFPGRFSGRQFSNSRSEMNVSTLELGDSALYLCASSLSSVSGELFFGEGSRLTVL.

This chain uses TRBV11-2 with TRBJ2-2; D ambiguous. V shed 6 bases and J shed 1 base, with 9 bases lying between them. There are 14 residues in the CDR3. The germline V gene encodes CDR1 SGHAT and CDR2 FQNNGV. CDR3 sequence (DNA): TGTGCCAGCAGTTTTACTGAGAACACCGGGGAGCTGTTTTTT. Translating it yields CASSFTENTGELFF.

The V and J genes are TRBV2 and TRBJ1-4; D is uncertain. V shed 6 bases and J shed 5 bases, with 16 bases lying between them. In germline, CDR1 is SNHLY, CDR2 FYNNEI. This CDR3 contains 15 residues. DNA of the CDR3: TGTGCCAGCAGGACCTCGGCGACATTAAATGAAAAACTGTTTTTT. Amino acids: CASRTSATLNEKLFF.

The chain joins TRBV6-4 to TRBJ2-5, with 8 bases that match TRBD2. Germline values: CDR1 MRHNA, CDR2 SNTAGT. This CDR3 is 15 amino acids long. V shed 4 bases, J shed 5 bases, and the junction held 9 bases outside the gene matches. The CDR3 DNA follows: TGTGCCAGCAGTGTCGACGGGGGGGCCTGGGAGACCCAGTACTTC. It is translated as CASSVDGGAWETQYF.

The V gene is TRBV18, the J gene TRBJ2-7, with TRBD1 matching 8 bases. CDR3 length: 14 amino acids. V lost 3 bases, J lost 3 bases, and 4 bases stayed unmatched. Germline assignment: CDR1 KGHSH and CDR2 LQKENI. The CDR3 nucleotides read TGTGCCAGCTCACCGGACAGGGCCCTCTACGAGCAGTACTTC. Its translation: CASSPDRALYEQYF. Drawing the rest from reference TRBV18 and TRBJ2-7, the complete variable domain is NAGVMQNPRHLVRRRGQEARLRCSPMKGHSHVYWYRQLPEEGLKFMVYLQKENIIDESGMPKERFSAEFPKEGPSILRIQQVVRGDSAAYFCASSPDRALYEQYFGPGTRLTVT.

This CDR3 reads CASSVGAGINIQYF. The CDR3 nucleotides are TGTGCCAGCAGTGTAGGGGCAGGGATAAACATTCAGTACTTC. V is TRBV6-6 and J is TRBJ2-4, with D perhaps matching TRBD1 (5 bases). Per germline, CDR1 MNHNY and CDR2 SVGAGI (reference sequence). This CDR3 has 14 amino acids. The V gene lost 5 bases and the J gene lost 6 bases, with 14 bases spanning the gap.